Listed below are T cell receptor beta chains from one sample, sequenced in a study of blood T cell repertoires in COVID-19. Sequenced by immunoSEQ multiplex PCR; TCRdb stores in-frame clones only, minus some. The sample comprises fewer than 85,000 clones, roughly 70% of which are singletons, and around 21% rests with the top ten. Sequencing was performed on peripheral blood. All receptors come from a man in his fifties or sixties with acute or convalescent COVID-19. CDR3s include the opening cysteine and the closing phenylalanine or tryptophan. The D gene is left open where the match is weak. A clone size is listed for some rows: how often the clone was seen (once, few, many), or a class if it is expanded.

j_gene: TRBJ2-3; d_gene: .; abundance: .; v_gene: TRBV29-1; CDR3aa: CSVEDEGPSTDTQYF; CDR3nt: TGCAGCGTTGAAGATGAGGGCCCTAGCACAGATACGCAGTATTTT
j_gene: TRBJ2-3; d_gene: TRBD1; abundance: .; v_gene: TRBV5-1; CDR3aa: CASSWGTGLDTQYF; CDR3nt: TGCGCCAGCAGCTGGGGGACAGGGTTAGATACGCAGTATTTT
j_gene: TRBJ1-1; d_gene: .; abundance: .; v_gene: TRBV18; CDR3aa: CASSAKDRLNTEAFF; CDR3nt: TGTGCCAGCTCAGCTAAAGACAGGTTGAACACTGAAGCTTTCTTT
j_gene: TRBJ2-1; d_gene: TRBD2; abundance: .; v_gene: TRBV25-1; CDR3aa: CASSESEGGTYNEQFF; CDR3nt: TGTGCCAGCAGTGAATCGGAGGGAGGGACCTACAATGAGCAGTTCTTC
j_gene: TRBJ2-5; d_gene: .; abundance: once; v_gene: TRBV11-2; CDR3aa: CASSLNSQETQYF; CDR3nt: TGTGCCAGCAGCTTAAACAGTCAAGAGACCCAGTACTTC
j_gene: TRBJ1-1; d_gene: .; abundance: .; v_gene: TRBV19; CDR3aa: CASSIVVFTDTEAFF; CDR3nt: TGTGCCAGTAGTATCGTTGTGTTCACGGACACTGAAGCTTTCTTT
j_gene: TRBJ2-7; d_gene: TRBD1; abundance: many; v_gene: TRBV28; CDR3aa: CAISSTGGYEQYF; CDR3nt: TGTGCCATCAGTTCTACAGGGGGCTACGAGCAGTACTTC
j_gene: TRBJ2-1; d_gene: TRBD1; abundance: .; v_gene: TRBV10-3; CDR3aa: CAIRAGTGSSSSYNEQFF; CDR3nt: TGTGCCATCAGAGCCGGGACAGGAAGTTCGAGCTCCTACAATGAGCAGTTCTTC
j_gene: TRBJ1-3; d_gene: TRBD1; abundance: .; v_gene: TRBV5-5; CDR3aa: CASSFASSGQGSTIYF; CDR3nt: TGTGCCAGCAGCTTCGCTAGCTCGGGACAGGGGAGCACCATATATTTT
j_gene: TRBJ1-1; d_gene: .; abundance: .; v_gene: TRBV12-3/TRBV12-4; CDR3aa: CASERGSNTEAFF; CDR3nt: TGTGCCAGCGAAAGGGGATCGAACACTGAAGCTTTCTTT
j_gene: TRBJ1-2; d_gene: TRBD1; abundance: once; v_gene: TRBV5-5; CDR3aa: CASSSDRGRNYGYTF; CDR3nt: TGTGCCAGCAGCTCAGACAGGGGGCGAAACTATGGCTACACCTTC
j_gene: TRBJ1-4; d_gene: TRBD1; abundance: .; v_gene: TRBV7-6; CDR3aa: CASSSLNRGNDEKLFF; CDR3nt: TGTGCCAGCAGCTCCCTAAACAGGGGAAATGATGAAAAACTGTTTTTT
j_gene: TRBJ2-1; d_gene: TRBD2; abundance: .; v_gene: TRBV27; CDR3aa: CASSPGSGAVTGNTVEQFF; CDR3nt: TGTGCCAGCTCCCCCGGGAGCGGGGCAGTGACGGGAAATACCGTTGAGCAGTTCTTC